The 20 T cell receptor beta chains presented below share a single source sample, sequenced in a study of shared clonotypes between healthy human individuals. The data were produced by immunoSEQ multiplex PCR, yet TCRdb's version contains in-frame clones alone and is incomplete. This sample has about 2.3 million clones; roughly 92% occur once, and the top ten carry around 0.35%. Sequenced sample: naive CD4+ T cells from PBMCs. The subset here: CD45RA+ positively selected. The receptors shown here come from a man younger than 35 in good health. Some clones in this sample may be carry-over from other donors' samples.

V usage is TRBV28 and J usage is TRBJ1-2; D gene uncertain. The V gene lost 5 bases and the J gene lost 8 bases, with 18 bases spanning the gap. The CDR3 has 14 residues. Germline V gene lookup returns CDR1 MDHEN and CDR2 SYDVKM. The CDR3 region has the DNA TGTGCCAGCAGTATGAGGACTAGAGTACGCGGCTACACCTTC. It is translated as CASSMRTRVRGYTF.

About this clone: This same CDR3 is encoded by further DNA sequences in the sample. V gene TRBV7-3 combines with J gene TRBJ2-3; D may be TRBD2 (5 bases). Trimming cost V 5 bases and J 2 bases, with 8 bases left between them. The CDR3 covers 13 residues. Germline V gives CDR1 SGHTA, CDR2 FQGTGA. This CDR3 is CASSPGNTDTQYF. DNA for the CDR3: TGTGCCAGCAGCCCGGGGAACACAGATACGCAGTATTTT.

The gene calls are TRBV5-1 and TRBJ2-7; D is possibly TRBD1 or TRBD2 (5 bases each). Germline CDR1 SGHRS, CDR2 YFSETQ. V was cut by 0 bases and J by 3 bases, with 10 bases left in between. The CDR3 runs to 14 residues. The CDR3 sequence: CASSLGGARYEQYF. CDR3 coding DNA: TGCGCCAGCAGCTTGGGAGGGGCGCGCTACGAGCAGTACTTC.

This chain uses TRBV27 with TRBJ1-5, with 8 positions matching TRBD1. The germline gives CDR1 MNHEY, CDR2 SMNVEV (reference sequence). Trimming removed 6 bases from V and 7 bases from J; junction bases left unmatched: 8. There are 14 residues in the CDR3. Here the CDR3 DNA reads TGTGCCAGCAGAAAAACAGGGGGAGGACAGCCCCAGCATTTT. Its protein is CASRKTGGGQPQHF.

The chain employs TRBV7-6 and TRBJ2-5, with 11 bases fitting TRBD1. CDR1 SGHVS and CDR2 FNYEAQ come from the germline V gene. The CDR3 has 15 amino acids. V was clipped by 4 bases and J by 4 bases; unmatched bases: 5. The CDR3 DNA follows: TGTGCCAGCAGCTCGGGACAGGGGGTATTAGAGACCCAGTACTTC. Its translation is CASSSGQGVLETQYF.

The chain recombines TRBV2 with TRBJ2-1, with D tentatively TRBD1 or TRBD2 (5 bases each). CDR1 is SNHLY, CDR2 FYNNEI, per germline. CDR3 size: 14 residues. Trimming cost V 10 bases and J 9 bases, with 22 bases left between them. Written as DNA, the CDR3 is TGTGCCACGACGGGGCTAGCTGTATTCGGTGAGCAGTTCTTC. It is translated as CATTGLAVFGEQFF.

This clone showed up just a few times. V gene TRBV2 combines with J gene TRBJ1-4; D call uncertain. Trimming cost V 0 bases and J 5 bases, with 4 bases left between them. Germline CDR1 reads SNHLY; CDR2 reads FYNNEI. This CDR3 has 13 residues. The CDR3 bases are TGTGCCAGCAGTGAAGCGACGAATGAAAAACTGTTTTTT. Translated, it gives CASSEATNEKLFF.

The chain is built from TRBV5-4 and TRBJ2-5, with TRBD2 matching 9 bases. CDR1 is SGHNT, CDR2 YYREEE, per germline (reference sequence). The CDR3 spans 15 residues. V was pared by 5 bases and J by 0 bases, with 5 bases of the junction left unmatched. The CDR3 protein is CASRDPSGNQETQYF. DNA of the CDR3: TGTGCCAGCAGGGACCCTAGCGGGAACCAAGAGACCCAGTACTTC.

J is TRBJ1-2 and V is TRBV27, with D uncertain. This CDR3 is 12 amino acids long. Deletions cut 0 bases from V and 7 bases from J, with 6 bases between. The germline gives CDR1 MNHEY, CDR2 SMNVEV (reference sequence). The chain's CDR3 is CASSLSWGGYTF. The CDR3 DNA reads as TGTGCCAGCAGTTTATCTTGGGGTGGCTACACCTTC.

This clone showed up just once. The chain joins TRBV27 to TRBJ1-1; 7 positions match TRBD1. Germline trimming cut 6 bases from V and 4 bases from J; bases unmatched to any gene: 8. The germline V gene encodes CDR1 MNHEY and CDR2 SMNVEV (reference sequence). There are 14 residues in the CDR3. CDR3 sequence (DNA): TGTGCCAGCAGCACAGACAGGGTTGGCACTGAAGCTTTCTTT. Residues: CASSTDRVGTEAFF.

This chain connects TRBV13 to TRBJ2-1, with D possibly being TRBD2 (5 bases). Trimming stripped 6 bases from V and 10 bases from J, with 10 bases between. There are 11 residues in the CDR3. CDR1 PRHDT and CDR2 FYEKMQ come from the germline V gene (reference sequence). The CDR3 region has the DNA TGTGCCAGCAGTGAAAGGGAGGAGCAGTTCTTC. This sequence encodes CASSEREEQFF.

Written as DNA, the CDR3 is TGTGCCAGCAGCGAGCGGGAGGGCTCCTACAATGAGCAGTTCTTC. Its protein product is CASSEREGSYNEQFF. The chain employs TRBV9 and TRBJ2-1; TRBD2 matches at 10 bases. The germline CDR1 and CDR2 sequences are SGDLS and YYNGEE. The length of the CDR3 is 15 residues. Losses at the gene ends were 3 bases for V and 0 bases for J; bases not matched to a gene: 0.

This chain uses TRBV7-8 with TRBJ2-5; tentatively, D is TRBD1 or TRBD2 (5 bases each). The CDR3 is 16 residues long. Trimming shortened V by 0 bases and J by 0 bases, and 11 bases separated the two germline ends. In germline, CDR1 is SGHVS, CDR2 FQNEAQ. CDR3 protein: CASSLARGQYQETQYF. The CDR3 DNA is TGTGCCAGCAGCTTAGCGAGGGGCCAGTACCAAGAGACCCAGTACTTC. Based on the CDR3 plus reference TRBV7-8 and TRBJ2-5, the full variable domain is GAGVSQSPRYKVAKRGQDVALRCDPISGHVSLFWYQQALGQGPEFLTYFQNEAQLDKSGLPSDRFFAERPEGSVSTLKIQRTQQEDSAVYLCASSLARGQYQETQYFGPGTRLLVL.

This chain joins TRBV28 and TRBJ1-2, with 7 bases that match TRBD1. CDR3 length: 14 amino acids. After removal of 6 bases from V and 6 bases from J, the junction contained 10 bases not matched to a gene. Germline assignment: CDR1 MDHEN and CDR2 SYDVKM. The chain's CDR3 is CASSELTGFNGYTF. CDR3 DNA sequence: TGTGCCAGCAGCGAACTGACAGGGTTCAATGGCTACACCTTC.

The chain is built from TRBV4-2 and TRBJ1-2; no reliable D call. CDR1 is LGHNA and CDR2 is YNFKEQ in the germline V gene. Trimming removed 6 bases at V and 5 bases at J, with 22 bases between. The CDR3 consists of 16 residues. The CDR3 loop is CASSLFITVERYGYTF. CDR3 sequence (DNA): TGTGCCAGCAGTCTGTTCATTACGGTTGAACGGTATGGCTACACCTTC.

This chain connects TRBV2 to TRBJ1-2, with 7 bases lining up with TRBD1. This CDR3 contains 12 residues. Looked up from germline, CDR1 is SNHLY and CDR2 is FYNNEI. After removal of 6 bases from V and 6 bases from J, the junction contained 4 bases not matched to a gene. The chain's CDR3 is CASRDRADGYTF. The CDR3 DNA is TGTGCCAGCAGAGACAGGGCCGATGGCTACACCTTC.

This chain connects TRBV6-5 to TRBJ2-1, with 10 bases identical to TRBD2. CDR3 size: 15 residues. The germline CDR1 and CDR2 sequences are MNHEY and SVGAGI. V shed 6 bases, J shed 2 bases, and the junction held 4 bases outside the gene matches. Here the CDR3 reads CASRRSGGTYNEQFF. CDR3 coding DNA: TGTGCCAGCAGACGTAGCGGGGGGACCTACAATGAGCAGTTCTTC.

Concerning this clone: The sample carries other DNA sequences with the same CDR3. This chain links TRBV28 with TRBJ2-7; D is unresolved. The V gene lost 2 bases and the J gene lost 4 bases, with 3 bases spanning the gap. Germline V gene data show CDR1 as MDHEN and CDR2 as SYDVKM. The CDR3 covers 11 residues. Here the CDR3 reads CASSLKYEQYF. The CDR3 DNA is TGTGCCAGCAGTTTAAAATACGAGCAGTACTTC.

The chain combines TRBV27 with TRBJ2-7, with TRBD1 as a possible D gene (6 bases). Trimming cost V 4 bases and J 4 bases, with 14 bases left between them. The CDR3 length is 14 residues. Germline V gene sequence: CDR1 MNHEY, CDR2 SMNVEV (reference sequence). The CDR3 DNA follows: TGTGCCAGCAGTTCCAAGGGGGTGGTTTACGAGCAGTACTTC. Translated, it gives CASSSKGVVYEQYF.

The CDR3 protein is CASSRELVQETQYF. CDR3 nucleotides: TGTGCCAGCAGCCGCGAGCTCGTACAAGAGACCCAGTACTTC. This chain joins TRBV11-2 and TRBJ2-5, with no clear D. The CDR3 has 14 amino acids. V dropped 5 bases and J dropped 2 bases, with 12 bases sitting between them. The V gene's germline CDR1 is SGHAT and CDR2 FQNNGV.